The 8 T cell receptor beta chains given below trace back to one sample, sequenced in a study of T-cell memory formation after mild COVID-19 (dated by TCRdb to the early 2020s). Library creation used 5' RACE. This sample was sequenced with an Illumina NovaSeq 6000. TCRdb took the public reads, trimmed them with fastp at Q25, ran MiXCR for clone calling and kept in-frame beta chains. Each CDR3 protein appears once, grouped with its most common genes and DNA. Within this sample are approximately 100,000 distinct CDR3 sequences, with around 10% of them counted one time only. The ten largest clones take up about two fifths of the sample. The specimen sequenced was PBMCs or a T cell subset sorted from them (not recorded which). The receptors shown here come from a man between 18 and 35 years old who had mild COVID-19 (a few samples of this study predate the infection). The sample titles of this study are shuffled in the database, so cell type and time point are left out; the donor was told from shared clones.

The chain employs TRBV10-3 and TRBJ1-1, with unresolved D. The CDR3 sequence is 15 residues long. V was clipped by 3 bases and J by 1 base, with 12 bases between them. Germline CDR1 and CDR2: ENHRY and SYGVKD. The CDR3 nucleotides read TGTGCCATCAGTGACTGGGTAGAGGGGAACACTGAAGCTTTCTTT. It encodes CAISDWVEGNTEAFF.

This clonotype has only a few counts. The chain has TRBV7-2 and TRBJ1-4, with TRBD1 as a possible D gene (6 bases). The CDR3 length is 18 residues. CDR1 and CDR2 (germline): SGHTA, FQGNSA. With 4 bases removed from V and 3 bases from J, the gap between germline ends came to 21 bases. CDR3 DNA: TGTGCCAGCAGCTCAACCATCACAGGGTTTACTGCTAATGAAAAACTGTTTTTT. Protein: CASSSTITGFTANEKLFF.

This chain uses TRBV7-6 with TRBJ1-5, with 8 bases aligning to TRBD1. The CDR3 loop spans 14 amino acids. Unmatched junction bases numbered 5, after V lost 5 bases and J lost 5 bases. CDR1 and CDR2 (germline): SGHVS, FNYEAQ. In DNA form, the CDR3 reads TGTGCCAGCAGCCCCTTGACAGGGGATCAGCCCCAGCATTTT. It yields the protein CASSPLTGDQPQHF.

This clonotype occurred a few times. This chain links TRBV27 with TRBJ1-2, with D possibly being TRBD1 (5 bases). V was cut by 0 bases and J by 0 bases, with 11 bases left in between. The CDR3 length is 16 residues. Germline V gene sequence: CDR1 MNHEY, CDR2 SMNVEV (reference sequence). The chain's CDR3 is CASSLSIRGTNYGYTF. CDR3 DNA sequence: TGTGCCAGCAGTTTATCGATAAGGGGAACTAACTATGGCTACACCTTC.

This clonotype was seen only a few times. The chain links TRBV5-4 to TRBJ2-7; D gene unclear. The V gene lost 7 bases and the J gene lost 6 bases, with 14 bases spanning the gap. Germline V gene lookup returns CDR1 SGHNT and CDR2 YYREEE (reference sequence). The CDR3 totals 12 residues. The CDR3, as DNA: TGTGCCAGCGGATCGGACGACGGCGAGCAGTACTTC. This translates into CASGSDDGEQYF.

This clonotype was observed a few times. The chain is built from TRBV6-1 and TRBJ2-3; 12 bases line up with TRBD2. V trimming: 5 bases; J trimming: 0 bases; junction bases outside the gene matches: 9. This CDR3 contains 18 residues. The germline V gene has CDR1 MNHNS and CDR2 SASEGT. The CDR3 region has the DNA TGTGCCAGCAGTACAATCGGACTAGCGGGGCCAAGCACAGATACGCAGTATTTT. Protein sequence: CASSTIGLAGPSTDTQYF.

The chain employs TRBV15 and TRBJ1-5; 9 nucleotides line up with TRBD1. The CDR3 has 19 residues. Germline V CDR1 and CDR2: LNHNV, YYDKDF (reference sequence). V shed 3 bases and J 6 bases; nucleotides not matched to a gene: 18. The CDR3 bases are TGTGCCACCAGCAGCTCGGGACAGGGTGTCCTTTCGGGGGGTCAGCCCCAGCATTTT. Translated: CATSSSGQGVLSGGQPQHF.

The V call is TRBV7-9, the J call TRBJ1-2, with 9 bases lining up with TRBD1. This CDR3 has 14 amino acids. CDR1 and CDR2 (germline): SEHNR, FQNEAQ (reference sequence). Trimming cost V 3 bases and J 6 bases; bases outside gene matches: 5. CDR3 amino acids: CASSFGTGLDGYTF. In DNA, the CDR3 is TGTGCCAGCAGCTTTGGGACAGGGCTCGATGGCTACACCTTC. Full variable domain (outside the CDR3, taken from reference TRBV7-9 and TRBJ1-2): DTGVSQNPRHKITKRGQNVTFRCDPISEHNRLYWYRQTLGQGPEFLTYFQNEAQLEKSRLLSDRFSAERPKGSFSTLEIQRTEQGDSAMYLCASSFGTGLDGYTFGSGTRLTVV.